The 8 T cell receptor beta chains below all came from one sample that was sequenced in a study of T cell repertoires in cytomegalovirus infection. A single record per CDR3 protein comes from TCRdb applying MiXCR to the reads. The sample yields about 150,000 distinct CDR3 sequences, roughly a sixth seen once. Specimen: CD8+ T cells from PBMCs. The origin of the receptors is a human donor in good health (CMV status not recorded). Some clones in this sample may be carry-over from other donors' samples.

This chain connects TRBV29-1 to TRBJ1-2; D ambiguous. The V end was cut by 2 bases, the J end by 7 bases, with 20 bases between. The length of the CDR3 is 15 residues. Germline CDR1 SQVTM, CDR2 ANQGSEA. Here the CDR3 reads CSVEYGVRTVGGYTF. The CDR3 DNA follows: TGCAGCGTTGAATACGGGGTGCGAACAGTCGGTGGCTACACCTTC.

In its sample, this clonotype was seen a few times. V and J are TRBV20-1 and TRBJ1-2; possibly TRBD1 for D (5 bases). This CDR3 is 14 amino acids long. CDR1 is DFQATT and CDR2 is SNEGSKA in the germline V gene (reference sequence). V lost 6 bases to trimming and J lost 8 bases, with 22 bases between them. In DNA form, the CDR3 reads TGCAGTGCCCCTAAGGCCCGGCTGGGGGAGGGCTACACCTTC. It encodes CSAPKARLGEGYTF.

This clonotype was detected only a few times. The V gene is TRBV4-1, the J gene TRBJ2-1; 11 positions agree with TRBD2. The CDR3 sequence is 14 residues long. Germline V gives CDR1 MGHRA, CDR2 YSYEKL. The ends lost 0 bases at V and 15 bases at J; junction bases unmatched: 7. CDR3 sequence (DNA): TGCGCCAGCAGCCAAGAAACTAGCGGGGGCCACACGTTCTTC. Translated: CASSQETSGGHTFF.

This chain links TRBV5-1 with TRBJ2-7, with D uncertain. Germline CDR1 reads SGHRS; CDR2 reads YFSETQ. This CDR3 contains 14 residues. Trimming stripped 5 bases from V and 2 bases from J, with 14 bases between. The CDR3 bases are TGCGCCAGCAGTCCCGTGAGTTACCCCTACGAGCAGTACTTC. Residues: CASSPVSYPYEQYF. Full variable domain (remainder filled in from reference TRBV5-1 and TRBJ2-7): KAGVTQTPRYLIKTRGQQVTLSCSPISGHRSVSWYQQTPGQGLQFLFEYFSETQRNKGNFPGRFSGRQFSNSRSEMNVSTLELGDSALYLCASSPVSYPYEQYFGPGTRLTVT.

This clonotype was counted between two and nine times. The chain uses TRBV7-9 and TRBJ2-7; 12 nucleotides agree with TRBD2. The CDR3 contains 15 residues. J gave up 4 bases and V 0 bases, and 1 base lay outside the gene matches. CDR1 and CDR2 (germline): SEHNR, FQNEAQ (reference sequence). CDR3 region: CASSLATSGGYEQYF. The CDR3 nucleotides are TGTGCCAGCAGCTTAGCGACTAGCGGGGGTTACGAGCAGTACTTC.

V is TRBV7-3 and J is TRBJ1-3; D gene ambiguous. Germline CDR1 SGHTA, CDR2 FQGTGA. The CDR3 covers 16 residues. The germline V and J ends were trimmed by 5 bases and 0 bases, with 14 bases remaining between them. CDR3 amino acids: CASSQGGILSGNTIYF. For the CDR3, the DNA is TGTGCCAGCAGCCAAGGAGGAATCCTCTCTGGAAACACCATATATTTT.

This clonotype was detected a few times. CDR3 sequence: CASSLYDLGAAGEQYF. The CDR3 DNA sequence: TGTGCCAGCAGCTTATATGATTTAGGGGCGGCGGGGGAGCAGTACTTC. This chain connects TRBV7-2 to TRBJ2-7, with D possibly being TRBD2 (6 bases). The CDR3 runs to 16 residues. The ends were cut back, 2 bases at V and 7 bases at J, with 21 bases in the middle. CDR1 is SGHTA, CDR2 FQGNSA, per germline.

This clonotype was detected only a few times. The rearrangement joins TRBV7-3 to TRBJ2-1; no clear D gene. The CDR3 has 13 residues. Germline lookup yields CDR1 SGHTA and CDR2 FQGTGA. The ends were cut back, 1 base at V and 8 bases at J, with 9 bases in the middle. CDR3 protein: CASSLMGSDEQFF. CDR3 DNA: TGTGCCAGCAGCTTAATGGGCTCGGATGAGCAGTTCTTC.